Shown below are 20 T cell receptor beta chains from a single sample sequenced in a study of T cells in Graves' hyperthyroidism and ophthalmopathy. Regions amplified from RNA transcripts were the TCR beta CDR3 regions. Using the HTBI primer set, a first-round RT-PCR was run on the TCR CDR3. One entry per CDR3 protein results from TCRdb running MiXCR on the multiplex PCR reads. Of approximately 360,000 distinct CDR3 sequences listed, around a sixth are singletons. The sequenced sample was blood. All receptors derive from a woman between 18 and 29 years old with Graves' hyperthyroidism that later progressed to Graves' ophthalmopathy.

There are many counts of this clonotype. The CDR3 here is CASRINPGHGYTF. In DNA form, the CDR3 reads TGTGCCAGCAGAATCAACCCAGGGCATGGCTACACCTTC. The chain links TRBV2 to TRBJ1-2; the D gene is possibly TRBD1 (5 bases). This CDR3 region has 13 residues. Germline V gene sequence: CDR1 SNHLY, CDR2 FYNNEI. Trimming took off 6 bases at V and 6 bases at J, with 14 bases between the two ends.

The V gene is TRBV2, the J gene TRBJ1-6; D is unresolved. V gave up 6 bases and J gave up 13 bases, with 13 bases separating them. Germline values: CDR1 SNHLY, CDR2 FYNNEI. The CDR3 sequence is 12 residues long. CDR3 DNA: TGTGCCAGCAGCAACCTCGGCTACCCCCTCCACTTT. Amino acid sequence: CASSNLGYPLHF.

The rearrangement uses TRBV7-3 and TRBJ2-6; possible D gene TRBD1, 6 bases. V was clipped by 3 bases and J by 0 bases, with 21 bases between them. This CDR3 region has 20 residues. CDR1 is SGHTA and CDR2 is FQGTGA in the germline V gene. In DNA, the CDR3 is TGTGCCAGCAGCTTCCCCCAACAGGGCCCGTTTATCTCTGGGGCCAACGTCCTGACTTTC. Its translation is CASSFPQQGPFISGANVLTF.

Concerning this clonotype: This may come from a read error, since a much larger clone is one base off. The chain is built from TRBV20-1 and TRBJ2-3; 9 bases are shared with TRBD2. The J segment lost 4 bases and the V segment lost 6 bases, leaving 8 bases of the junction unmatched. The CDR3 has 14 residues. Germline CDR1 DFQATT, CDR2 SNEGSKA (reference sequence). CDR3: CSALSGRNADTQYF. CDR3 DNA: TGCAGTGCCCTAAGCGGGAGGAACGCAGATACGCAGTATTTT.

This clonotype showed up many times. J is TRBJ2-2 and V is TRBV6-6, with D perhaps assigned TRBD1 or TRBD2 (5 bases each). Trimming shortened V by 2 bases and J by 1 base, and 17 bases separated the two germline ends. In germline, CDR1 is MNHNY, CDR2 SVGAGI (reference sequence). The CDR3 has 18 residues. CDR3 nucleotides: TGTGCCAGCAGTTACCAACTAATTAAGGGACGGAACACCGGGGAGCTGTTTTTT. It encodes CASSYQLIKGRNTGELFF.

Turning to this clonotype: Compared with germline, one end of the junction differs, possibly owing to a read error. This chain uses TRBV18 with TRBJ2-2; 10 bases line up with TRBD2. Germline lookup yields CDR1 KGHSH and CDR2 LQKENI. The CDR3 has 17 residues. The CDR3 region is CASSTTSGFANIGELFF. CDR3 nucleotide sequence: TGTGCCAGCTCGACGACTAGCGGGTTCGCGAACATCGGGGAGCTGTTTTTT. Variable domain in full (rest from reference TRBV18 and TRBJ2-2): NAGVMQNPRHLVRRRGQEARLRCSPMKGHSHVYWYRQLPEEGLKFMVYLQKENIIDESGMPKERFSAEFPKEGPSILRIQQVVRGDSAAYFCASSTTSGFANIGELFFGEGSRLTVL.

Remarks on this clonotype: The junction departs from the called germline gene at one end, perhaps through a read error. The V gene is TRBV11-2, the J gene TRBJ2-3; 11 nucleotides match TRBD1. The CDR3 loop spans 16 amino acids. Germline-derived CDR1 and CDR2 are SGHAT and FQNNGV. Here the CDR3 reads CASSFRTGGLTGTQYF. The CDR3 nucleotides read TGTGCCAGCAGCTTCCGGACAGGGGGCTTGACAGGTACGCAGTATTTT.

The DNA of the CDR3 is TGCGCCAGCACCCTAGCGATATTTACAGATACGCAGTATTTT. Translated: CASTLAIFTDTQYF. V usage is TRBV10-2 and J usage is TRBJ2-3; D is perhaps TRBD2 (6 bases). V shed 7 bases and J shed 3 bases, with 14 bases lying between them. The CDR3 spans 14 residues. CDR1 is WSHSY, CDR2 SAAADI, per germline.

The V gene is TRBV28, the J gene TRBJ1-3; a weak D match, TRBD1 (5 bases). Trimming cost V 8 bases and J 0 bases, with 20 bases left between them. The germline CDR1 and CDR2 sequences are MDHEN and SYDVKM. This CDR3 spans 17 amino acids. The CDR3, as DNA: TGTGCCAGCTGGTCGGTATCCCAGGGACTCTCTGGAAACACCATATATTTT. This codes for CASWSVSQGLSGNTIYF.

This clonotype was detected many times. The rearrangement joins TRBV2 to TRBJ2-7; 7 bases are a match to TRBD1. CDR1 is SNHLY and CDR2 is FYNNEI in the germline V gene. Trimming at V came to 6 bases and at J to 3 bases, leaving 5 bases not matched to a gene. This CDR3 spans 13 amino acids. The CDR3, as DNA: TGTGCCAGCAGGGTCAGGGGGAGCTACGAGCAGTACTTC. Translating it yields CASRVRGSYEQYF.

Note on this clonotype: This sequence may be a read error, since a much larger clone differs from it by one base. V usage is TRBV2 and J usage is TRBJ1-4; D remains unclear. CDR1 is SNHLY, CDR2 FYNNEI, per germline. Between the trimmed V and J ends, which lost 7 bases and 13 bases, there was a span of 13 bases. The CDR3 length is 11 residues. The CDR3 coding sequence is TGTGCCAGCATAGAGGGAATCGGACTGTTTTTT. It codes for CASIEGIGLFF.

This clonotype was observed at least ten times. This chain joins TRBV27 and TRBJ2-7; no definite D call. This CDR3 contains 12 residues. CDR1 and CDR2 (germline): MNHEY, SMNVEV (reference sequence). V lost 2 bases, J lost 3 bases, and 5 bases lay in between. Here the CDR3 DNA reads TGTGCCAGCAGTTTAAACGGCTACGAGCAGTACTTC. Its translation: CASSLNGYEQYF.

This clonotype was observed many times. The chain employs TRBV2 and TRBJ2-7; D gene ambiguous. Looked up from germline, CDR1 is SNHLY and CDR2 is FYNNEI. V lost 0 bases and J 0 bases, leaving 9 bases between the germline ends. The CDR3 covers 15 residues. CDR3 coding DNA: TGTGCCAGCAGTGAAGCGTTTGGCAGCTCCTACGAGCAGTACTTC. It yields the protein CASSEAFGSSYEQYF.

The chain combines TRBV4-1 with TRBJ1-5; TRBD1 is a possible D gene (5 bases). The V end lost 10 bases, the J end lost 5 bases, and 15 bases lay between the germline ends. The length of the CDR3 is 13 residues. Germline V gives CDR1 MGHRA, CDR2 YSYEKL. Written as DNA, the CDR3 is TGCGCCACCTCACGGGACTCTGATCAGCCCCAGCATTTT. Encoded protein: CATSRDSDQPQHF.

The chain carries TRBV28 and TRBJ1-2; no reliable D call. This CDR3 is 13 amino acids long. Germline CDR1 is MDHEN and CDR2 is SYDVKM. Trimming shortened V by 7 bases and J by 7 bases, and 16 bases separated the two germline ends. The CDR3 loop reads CASTASPSAGYTF. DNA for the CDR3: TGTGCCAGCACTGCTTCCCCCAGTGCTGGCTACACCTTC.

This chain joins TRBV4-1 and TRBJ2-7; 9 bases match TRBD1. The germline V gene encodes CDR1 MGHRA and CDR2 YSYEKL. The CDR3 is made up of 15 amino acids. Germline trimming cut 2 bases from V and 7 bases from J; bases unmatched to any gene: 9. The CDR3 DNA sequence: TGCGCCAGCAGCCAAAGAGGAGGGACAGGGAGGGAGCAGTACTTC. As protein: CASSQRGGTGREQYF.

CDR3 sequence reads: CASSLDPGLPTDEQFF. The CDR3 DNA sequence: TGTGCCAGCAGCTTAGATCCAGGACTACCCACCGATGAGCAGTTCTTC. J is TRBJ2-1 and V is TRBV7-9; weak D call: TRBD2 (6 bases). CDR1 is SEHNR, CDR2 FQNEAQ, per germline (reference sequence). V lost 1 base and J lost 8, with 18 bases in between. The CDR3 sequence is 16 residues long.

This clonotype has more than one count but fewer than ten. In DNA, the CDR3 is TGTGCCACCAGCAGAGGGTCAGGGGAAGGAAACTATGGCTACACCTTC. This sequence encodes CATSRGSGEGNYGYTF. The chain recombines TRBV15 with TRBJ1-2; tentative D call: TRBD1 (6 bases). This CDR3 has 16 residues. V was pared by 1 base and J by 2 bases, with 14 bases between. Germline assignment: CDR1 LNHNV and CDR2 YYDKDF (reference sequence).

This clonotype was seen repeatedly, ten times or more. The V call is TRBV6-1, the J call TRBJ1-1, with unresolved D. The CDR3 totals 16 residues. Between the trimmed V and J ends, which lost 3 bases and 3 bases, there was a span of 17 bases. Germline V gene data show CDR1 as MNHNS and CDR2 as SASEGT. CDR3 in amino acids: CASSDPSTMRDTEAFF. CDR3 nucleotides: TGTGCCAGCAGTGATCCATCGACAATGCGGGACACTGAAGCTTTCTTT.

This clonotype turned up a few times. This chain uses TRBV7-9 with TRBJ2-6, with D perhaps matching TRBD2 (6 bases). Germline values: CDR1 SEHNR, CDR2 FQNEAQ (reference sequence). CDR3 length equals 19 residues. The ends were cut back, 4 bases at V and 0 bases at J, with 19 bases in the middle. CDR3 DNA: TGTGCCAGCAGCTCAGCCACGGGGGAAGGGAGCTCTGGGGCCAACGTCCTGACTTTC. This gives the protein CASSSATGEGSSGANVLTF.